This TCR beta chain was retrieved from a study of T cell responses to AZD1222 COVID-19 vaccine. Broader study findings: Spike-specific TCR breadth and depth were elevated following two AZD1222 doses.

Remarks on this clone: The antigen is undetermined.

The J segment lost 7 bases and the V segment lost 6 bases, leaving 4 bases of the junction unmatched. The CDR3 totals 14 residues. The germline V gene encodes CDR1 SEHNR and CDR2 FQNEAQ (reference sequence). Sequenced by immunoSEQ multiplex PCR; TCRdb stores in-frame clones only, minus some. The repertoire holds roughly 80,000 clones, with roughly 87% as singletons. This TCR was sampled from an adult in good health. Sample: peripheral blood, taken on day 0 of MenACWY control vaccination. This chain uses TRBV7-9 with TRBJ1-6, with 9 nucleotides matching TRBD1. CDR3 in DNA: TGTGCCAGCAGTCGACAGGGGGGGAATTCACCCCTCCACTTT. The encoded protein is CASSRQGGNSPLHF.